The entry below gives a single T cell receptor (beta chain) sequence along with its context. This record belongs to a study of blood T cell repertoires in COVID-19. TCRdb keeps only in-frame clones here, not all; method: immunoSEQ multiplex PCR. The repertoire holds 250,000 or so clones, with around 86% as singletons. Germline V gives CDR1 MNHEY, CDR2 SMNVEV (reference sequence). V shed 3 bases and J shed 6 bases, with 15 bases lying between them. CDR3 length equals 14 residues. The sequencing input was peripheral blood. This clonotype was obtained from a woman between 65 and 79 years old with active or convalescent COVID-19. The chain joins TRBV27 to TRBJ2-7, with D possibly matching TRBD1 (6 bases). Here the CDR3 reads CASSFQGLSLEQYF. The CDR3 coding sequence is TGTGCCAGCAGTTTCCAGGGGCTCTCCCTCGAGCAGTACTTC.